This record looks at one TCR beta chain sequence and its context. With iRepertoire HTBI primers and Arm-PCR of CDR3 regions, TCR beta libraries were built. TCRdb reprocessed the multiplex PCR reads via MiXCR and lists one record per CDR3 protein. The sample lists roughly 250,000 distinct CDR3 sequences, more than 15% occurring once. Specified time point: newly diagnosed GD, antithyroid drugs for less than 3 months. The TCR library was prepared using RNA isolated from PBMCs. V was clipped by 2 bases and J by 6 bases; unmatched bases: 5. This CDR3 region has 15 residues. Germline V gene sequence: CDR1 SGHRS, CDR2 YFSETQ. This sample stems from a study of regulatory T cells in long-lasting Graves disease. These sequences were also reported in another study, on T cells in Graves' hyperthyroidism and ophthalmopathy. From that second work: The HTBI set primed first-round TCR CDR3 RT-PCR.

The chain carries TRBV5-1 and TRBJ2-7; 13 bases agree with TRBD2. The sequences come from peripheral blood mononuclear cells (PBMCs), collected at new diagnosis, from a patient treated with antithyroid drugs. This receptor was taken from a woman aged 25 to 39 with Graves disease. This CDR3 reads CASSFRTSGSGEQYF. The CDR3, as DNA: TGCGCCAGCAGCTTTAGGACTAGCGGGAGCGGCGAGCAGTACTTC.